The present entry profiles one T cell receptor (beta chain) with its context. The antigen is unknown. This sample is part of a study of T cell responses to AZD1222 COVID-19 vaccine. Regarding the study as a whole: Repertoires were sampled only after the peak T cell response. Researchers report vaccine-associated CD4 TCRs spanning spike, with dominance at 160-218 and 743-854. Among the donors, most were white British and more were female, and clonal diversity was possibly underestimated.

The data were produced by immunoSEQ multiplex PCR, yet TCRdb's version contains in-frame clones alone and is incomplete. The sample lists fewer than 90,000 clones, 85% to 95% seen once, with roughly 11% in the top ten. CDR3 length: 15 residues. Trimming at V came to 3 bases and at J to 9 bases, leaving 6 bases not matched to a gene. Germline loops: CDR1 SGDLS, CDR2 YYNGEE. Pooling of second doses given at about 4 or about 12 weeks was done. The chain is built from TRBV9 and TRBJ1-6; TRBD1 agrees at 10 bases. The material was peripheral blood, obtained 28 days after the second AZD1222 dose. The sequence was obtained from an adult who received the AZD1222 COVID-19 vaccine. CDR3 sequence: CASSGGTGVSSPLHF. Written as DNA, the CDR3 is TGTGCCAGCAGCGGCGGGACAGGGGTGAGTTCACCCCTCCACTTT.